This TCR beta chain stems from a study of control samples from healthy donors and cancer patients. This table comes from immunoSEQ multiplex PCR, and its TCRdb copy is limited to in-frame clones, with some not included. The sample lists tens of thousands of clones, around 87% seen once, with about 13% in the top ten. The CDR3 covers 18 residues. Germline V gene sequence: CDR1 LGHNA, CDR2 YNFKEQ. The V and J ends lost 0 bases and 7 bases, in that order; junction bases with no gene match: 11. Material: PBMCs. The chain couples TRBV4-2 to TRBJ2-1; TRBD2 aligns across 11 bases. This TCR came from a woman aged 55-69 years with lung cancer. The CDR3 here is CASSQDISGGALKNEQFF. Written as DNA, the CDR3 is TGTGCCAGCAGCCAAGATATTAGCGGGGGGGCCCTCAAGAATGAGCAGTTCTTC.